The following is a TCR beta chain sequence with its context. This table comes from immunoSEQ multiplex PCR, and its TCRdb copy is limited to in-frame clones, with some not included. The sample lists 150,000 or so clones, roughly 87% occurring once. The data belong to a study of blood T cell repertoires in COVID-19. The sequence was collected from a woman aged 35 to 49 who had been exposed to COVID-19. Specimen: PBMCs or T cells enriched from blood (not recorded which).

The CDR3 sequence is CASSLAGNTGELFF. The DNA for the CDR3 is TGTGCCAGCAGCTTGGCGGGTAACACCGGGGAGCTGTTTTTT. The J gene is TRBJ2-2, the V gene TRBV5-5, with D hard to call. CDR3 length: 14 residues. Germline CDR1 and CDR2: SGHKS and YYEKEE (reference sequence). The V and J ends lost 0 bases and 2 bases respectively, with 5 bases between them.